This is a list of T cell receptor beta chains from one sample in a study of T-cell memory formation after mild COVID-19. TCRdb used MiXCR to reprocess the 5' RACE reads, holding one entry per CDR3 protein. This table holds around 110,000 distinct CDR3 sequences, about an eighth found once. What was sequenced was PBMCs or a T cell subset sorted from them (not recorded which). The receptors stem from an adult woman who had mild COVID-19 (a few samples of this study predate the infection). Cell type and time point are not known. Both conserved end residues are part of each CDR3. D genes are given only for firm matches. The size of a clone is reported for some rows only, either as once, few or many, or as a class for expanded clones.

>TRBD1|TRBJ2-5|TRBV29-1|NA
CSVDPAGGAGETQYF
TGCAGCGTTGACCCCGCAGGGGGAGCTGGGGAGACCCAGTACTTC
>NA|TRBJ1-1|TRBV5-5|NA
CASSPWGGTEAFF
TGTGCCAGCAGCCCCTGGGGGGGCACTGAAGCTTTCTTT
>NA|TRBJ2-1|TRBV7-9|NA
CASSLWGGEQFF
TGTGCCAGCAGCTTATGGGGAGGTGAGCAGTTCTTC
>NA|TRBJ2-1|TRBV7-9|few
CASSSSRGSSYNEQFF
TGTGCCAGCAGCTCCTCCCGGGGGAGCTCCTACAATGAGCAGTTCTTC
>NA|TRBJ2-5|TRBV6-5|many
CASLGEETQYF
TGTGCCAGCCTGGGAGAGGAGACCCAGTACTTC
>NA|TRBJ2-1|TRBV3-1|NA
CASSPGSGTPRNEQFF
TGTGCCAGCAGCCCAGGCTCCGGGACTCCCCGTAATGAGCAGTTCTTC
>TRBD1|TRBJ1-1|TRBV7-3|few
CASSLESGQGYTEAFF
TGTGCCAGCAGCTTAGAGTCCGGACAGGGGTACACTGAAGCTTTCTTT
>TRBD1|TRBJ2-5|TRBV23-1|NA
CASTPATQGQQETQYF
TGCGCCAGCACTCCGGCGACCCAGGGACAGCAAGAGACCCAGTACTTC
>NA|TRBJ2-1|TRBV12-3/TRBV12-4|few
CASSYASPYNEQFF
TGTGCCAGCAGTTACGCGTCTCCCTACAATGAGCAGTTCTTC
>TRBD2|TRBJ2-7|TRBV2|NA
CASSENGVAGEHYEQYF
TGTGCCAGCAGTGAAAACGGGGTAGCGGGGGAACACTACGAGCAGTACTTC
>NA|TRBJ2-2|TRBV6-2/TRBV6-3|NA
CASSSGTTNTGELFF
TGTGCCAGCAGTTCCGGGACCACTAACACCGGGGAGCTGTTTTTT
>TRBD2|TRBJ2-7|TRBV4-2|NA
CASSQKGLAVAEQYF
TGTGCCAGCAGCCAAAAGGGACTAGCGGTTGCCGAGCAGTACTTC
>TRBD1|TRBJ2-7|TRBV10-3|many
CATTGDRGHEQYF
TGTGCCACTACGGGGGACAGGGGCCACGAGCAGTACTTC
>TRBD2|TRBJ2-3|TRBV7-2|NA
CASSSGSPLTDTQYF
TGTGCCAGTTCTAGCGGGAGCCCGCTAACAGATACGCAGTATTTT
>NA|TRBJ2-7|TRBV5-1|NA
CASSFGPRNSYEQYF
TGCGCCAGCAGCTTTGGGCCCCGAAACTCCTACGAGCAGTACTTC
>NA|TRBJ2-1|TRBV18|NA
CASSPPQVPEQFF
TGTGCCAGCTCACCACCTCAGGTACCTGAGCAGTTCTTC
>TRBD1|TRBJ2-1|TRBV5-1|few
CASSLAGGNYNEQFF
TGCGCCAGCAGCTTGGCAGGGGGAAACTACAATGAGCAGTTCTTC
>NA|TRBJ2-7|TRBV4-1|few
CASSGGFMYEQYF
TGCGCCAGCTCCGGGGGTTTTATGTACGAGCAGTACTTC
>TRBD1|TRBJ2-1|TRBV19|NA
CATLDRGRDNEQFF
TGTGCCACCCTGGACAGGGGGCGGGACAATGAGCAGTTCTTC
>TRBD2|TRBJ2-2|TRBV4-1|NA
CASSHLVAGGPPGELFF
TGCGCCAGCAGCCACCTGGTAGCGGGAGGGCCGCCCGGGGAGCTGTTTTTT
>NA|TRBJ2-5|TRBV7-9|few
CASSWVTQETQYF
TGTGCCAGCAGCTGGGTGACTCAAGAGACCCAGTACTTC
>TRBD2|TRBJ2-3|TRBV4-1|few
CASSQLAGTSTDTQYF
TGCGCCAGCAGCCAACTAGCGGGGACTAGCACAGATACGCAGTATTTT
>NA|TRBJ2-6|TRBV5-6|few
CASSLAGAGANVLTF
TGTGCCAGCAGCTTGGCCGGGGCTGGGGCCAACGTCCTGACTTTC
>NA|TRBJ2-7|TRBV9|few
CASSVDDSSYEQYF
TGTGCCAGCAGCGTAGATGACAGTTCCTACGAGCAGTACTTC
>NA|TRBJ2-1|TRBV21-1|NA
CASSYPTGPYNEQFF
TGTGCCAGCAGCTACCCGACAGGGCCCTACAATGAGCAGTTCTTC
>TRBD1|TRBJ2-1|TRBV6-5|NA
CASSAYAGQGHHEQFF
TGTGCCAGCAGTGCCTACGCGGGACAGGGCCATCATGAGCAGTTCTTC
>NA|TRBJ2-2|TRBV4-2|NA
CASSQLMRGGRNTGELFF
TGTGCCAGCAGCCAGTTGATGAGAGGAGGGAGAAACACCGGGGAGCTGTTTTTT
>NA|TRBJ1-4|TRBV7-2|NA
CASSSDGTTGEKLFF
TGTGCCAGCAGCTCAGACGGGACCACGGGAGAAAAACTGTTTTTT
>TRBD1|TRBJ1-1|TRBV30|few
CAWSVRGPGTEAFF
TGTGCCTGGAGTGTCAGGGGGCCGGGGACTGAAGCTTTCTTT
>NA|TRBJ2-3|TRBV9|few
CASSADGANTDTQYF
TGTGCCAGCAGCGCCGACGGGGCGAACACAGATACGCAGTATTTT
>TRBD1|TRBJ2-1|TRBV5-6|few
CASSPPPGTGGKYEQFF
TGTGCCAGCAGCCCCCCGCCAGGGACAGGGGGCAAGTATGAGCAGTTCTTC
>NA|TRBJ1-4|TRBV29-1|NA
CSVEDLGREGNEKLFF
TGCAGCGTTGAAGATCTCGGCAGGGAGGGAAATGAAAAACTGTTTTTT
>TRBD1|TRBJ2-2|TRBV4-3|NA
CASSGLTGGVGQTGELFF
TGCGCCAGCAGCGGACTCACAGGGGGCGTTGGACAGACCGGGGAGCTGTTTTTT
>NA|TRBJ2-1|TRBV15|NA
CATSSRDAVEQFF
TGTGCCACCAGCAGTAGGGACGCCGTTGAGCAGTTCTTC
>NA|TRBJ2-2|TRBV19|NA
CASNPPWGVSTGELFF
TGTGCCAGTAACCCCCCGTGGGGCGTTAGCACCGGGGAGCTGTTTTTT
>NA|TRBJ2-3|TRBV24-1|NA
CATSDLDTTDTQYF
TGTGCCACCAGTGATTTAGACACCACAGATACGCAGTATTTT
>NA|TRBJ1-4|TRBV7-9|few
CASSPGNGYEKLFF
TGTGCCAGCAGCCCGGGTAATGGTTATGAAAAACTGTTTTTT
>TRBD1|TRBJ2-1|TRBV7-6|NA
CASSSRPGQGGSNEQFF
TGTGCCAGCAGCTCCCGTCCGGGACAGGGAGGGAGCAATGAGCAGTTCTTC
>NA|TRBJ2-7|TRBV7-2|NA
CASSLQADRHEQYF
TGTGCCAGCAGCTTGCAGGCGGATAGACACGAGCAGTACTTC
>TRBD2|TRBJ2-5|TRBV7-9|few
CASSLRMKTSGRETQYF
TGTGCCAGCAGCTTAAGGATGAAGACTAGCGGGAGGGAGACCCAGTACTTC
>NA|TRBJ2-2|TRBV3-1|few
CASNLGVTGELFF
TGTGCCAGCAACCTGGGGGTTACCGGGGAGCTGTTTTTT
>NA|TRBJ2-1|TRBV12-3/TRBV12-4|many
CASSLDGGNYNEQFF
TGTGCCAGCAGTTTAGACGGCGGGAACTACAATGAGCAGTTCTTC
>NA|TRBJ1-2|TRBV11-1|few
CASSQGAGTYGYTF
TGTGCCAGCAGCCAAGGCGCGGGAACCTATGGCTACACCTTC
>TRBD2|TRBJ2-7|TRBV20-1|few
CSARVAGGYEQYF
TGCAGTGCTAGGGTAGCGGGAGGCTACGAGCAGTACTTC
>NA|TRBJ2-1|TRBV20-1|NA
CSARELAAAYNEQFF
TGCAGTGCTAGAGAGTTGGCGGCCGCATACAATGAGCAGTTCTTC
>NA|TRBJ2-5|TRBV4-1|NA
CASSHLGGPGQETQYF
TGCGCCAGCAGCCACCTCGGGGGGCCGGGACAAGAGACCCAGTACTTC
>NA|TRBJ1-5|TRBV12-3/TRBV12-4|NA
CASSFLGGNQPQHF
TGTGCCAGCAGTTTCCTGGGGGGCAATCAGCCCCAGCATTTT
>NA|TRBJ2-1|TRBV9|few
CASSPSLGTPGEQFF
TGTGCCAGCAGCCCGAGCCTCGGGACCCCGGGCGAGCAGTTCTTC
>NA|TRBJ1-2|TRBV12-3/TRBV12-4|few
CASSHIGARYGYTF
TGTGCCAGCAGTCATATAGGGGCTAGATATGGCTACACCTTC
>NA|TRBJ2-3|TRBV7-8|NA
CASSLYLASSTDTQYF
TGTGCCAGCAGCTTATATCTAGCATCTAGCACAGATACGCAGTATTTT
>NA|TRBJ1-2|TRBV4-1|few
CASSPGTTEGDYGYTF
TGCGCCAGCAGCCCCGGGACTACGGAAGGTGACTATGGCTACACCTTC
>NA|TRBJ2-1|TRBV2|NA
CASSEVQLTASSYNEQFF
TGTGCCAGCAGTGAAGTACAGCTAACGGCGAGCTCCTACAATGAGCAGTTCTTC
>TRBD1|TRBJ2-1|TRBV27|few
CASSFGQDEQFF
TGTGCCAGCAGTTTCGGACAGGATGAGCAGTTCTTC
>NA|TRBJ2-3|TRBV7-9|many
CASSFLTDTQYF
TGTGCCAGCAGCTTCTTAACAGATACGCAGTATTTT
>NA|TRBJ1-5|TRBV19|NA
CASSMRQLNQPQHF
TGTGCCAGTAGTATGAGACAGCTCAATCAGCCCCAGCATTTT
>NA|TRBJ2-5|TRBV12-3/TRBV12-4|many
CASGPRTGSGETQYF
TGTGCCAGCGGCCCCCGTACAGGGTCGGGAGAGACCCAGTACTTC
>NA|TRBJ1-6|TRBV25-1|NA
CASSEKRRYNSPLHF
TGTGCCAGCAGTGAAAAAAGACGGTATAATTCACCCCTCCACTTT